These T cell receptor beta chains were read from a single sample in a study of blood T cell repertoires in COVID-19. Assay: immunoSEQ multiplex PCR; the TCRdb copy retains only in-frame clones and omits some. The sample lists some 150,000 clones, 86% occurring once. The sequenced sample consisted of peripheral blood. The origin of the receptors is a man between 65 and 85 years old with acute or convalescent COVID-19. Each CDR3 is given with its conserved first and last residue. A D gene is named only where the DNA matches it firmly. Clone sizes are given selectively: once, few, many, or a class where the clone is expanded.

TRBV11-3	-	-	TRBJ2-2	CASSLVDTGELFF	TGTGCCAGCAGCTTAGTAGACACCGGGGAGCTGTTTTTT
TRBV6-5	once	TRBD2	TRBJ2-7	CASGGGREQYF	TGTGCCTCCGGGGGGGGGCGGGAGCAGTACTTC
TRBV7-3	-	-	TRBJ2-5	CASSPRDQETQYF	TGTGCCAGCAGCCCCCGGGACCAAGAGACCCAGTACTTC
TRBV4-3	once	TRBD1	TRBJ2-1	CASSQRDRGYNEQFF	TGCGCCAGCAGCCAAAGGGACAGGGGTTACAATGAGCAGTTCTTC
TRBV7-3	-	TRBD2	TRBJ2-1	CASSTSGSGNEQFF	TGTGCCAGCAGTACTAGCGGGAGTGGTAATGAGCAGTTCTTC
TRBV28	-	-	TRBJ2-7	CASSPTVGYEQYF	TGTGCCAGCAGTCCCACAGTGGGCTACGAGCAGTACTTC
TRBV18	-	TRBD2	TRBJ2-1	CASSLTSVPSNEQFF	TGTGCCAGCTCACTTACTAGCGTCCCAAGCAATGAGCAGTTCTTC
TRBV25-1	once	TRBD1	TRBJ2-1	CASSEGQYNEQFF	TGTGCCAGCAGTGAGGGACAGTACAATGAGCAGTTCTTC
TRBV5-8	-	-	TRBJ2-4	CASSEERGGFQYF	TGTGCCAGCAGCGAGGAGAGGGGGGGGTTTCAGTACTTC
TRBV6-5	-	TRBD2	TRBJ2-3	CASSPGTSGRDTQYF	TGTGCCAGCAGTCCGGGGACTAGCGGGAGGGATACGCAGTATTTT
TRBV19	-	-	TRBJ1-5	CASSGAKLGQPQHF	TGTGCCAGTAGTGGGGCCAAGTTGGGTCAGCCCCAGCATTTT
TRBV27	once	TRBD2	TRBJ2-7	CASSLRGTYEQYF	TGTGCCAGCAGTTTGCGGGGGACCTACGAGCAGTACTTC
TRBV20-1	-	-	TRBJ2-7	CSARNTYEQYF	TGCAGTGCTAGAAACACCTACGAGCAGTACTTC
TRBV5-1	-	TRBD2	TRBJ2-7	CASSFFPGTSGTYEQYF	TGCGCCAGCAGCTTTTTCCCCGGGACTAGCGGAACCTACGAGCAGTACTTC
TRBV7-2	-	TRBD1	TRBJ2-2	CASSLRTGPGELFF	TGTGCCAGCAGCTTAAGGACAGGGCCCGGGGAGCTGTTTTTT
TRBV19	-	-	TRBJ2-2	CASSIDGNTGELFF	TGTGCCAGTAGTATAGACGGGAACACCGGGGAGCTGTTTTTT
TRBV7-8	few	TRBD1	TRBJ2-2	CASRKGQGLENTGELFF	TGTGCCAGCAGAAAAGGACAGGGGTTGGAGAACACCGGGGAGCTGTTTTTT
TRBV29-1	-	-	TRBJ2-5	CSVDVFGGEETQYF	TGCAGCGTTGACGTGTTCGGGGGTGAAGAGACCCAGTACTTC
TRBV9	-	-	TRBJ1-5	CASSVGETQPQHF	TGTGCCAGCAGCGTAGGGGAGACCCAGCCCCAGCATTTT
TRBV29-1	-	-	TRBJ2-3	CSVWEVRTDTQYF	TGCAGCGTCTGGGAGGTCCGGACAGATACGCAGTATTTT
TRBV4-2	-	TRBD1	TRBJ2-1	CASSQADRGSYNEQFF	TGTGCCAGCAGCCAAGCTGACAGGGGCTCCTACAATGAGCAGTTCTTC
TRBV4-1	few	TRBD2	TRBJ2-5	CASSQVVTSGMETQYF	TGCGCCAGCAGCCAAGTGGTGACTAGCGGGATGGAGACCCAGTACTTC
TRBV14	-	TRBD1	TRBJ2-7	CASSHRTGFSEQYF	TGTGCCAGCAGCCACCGGACAGGGTTCAGCGAGCAGTACTTC
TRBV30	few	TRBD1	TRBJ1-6	CAWSEQGGSPLHF	TGTGCCTGGAGTGAACAGGGGGGCTCACCCCTCCACTTT
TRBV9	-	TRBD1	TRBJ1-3	CASSVAGTGTFASGNTIYF	TGTGCCAGCAGCGTAGCCGGGACAGGGACCTTTGCCTCTGGAAACACCATATATTTT
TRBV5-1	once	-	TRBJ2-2	CASSPYTGELFF	TGCGCCAGCAGCCCTTACACCGGGGAGCTGTTTTTT
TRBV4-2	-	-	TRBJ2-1	CASSEGSGAYNEQFF	TGTGCCAGCAGCGAAGGTAGCGGTGCATACAATGAGCAGTTCTTC
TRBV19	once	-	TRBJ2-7	CASSEQGGVYEQYF	TGTGCCAGTAGTGAACAGGGGGGGGTCTACGAGCAGTACTTC
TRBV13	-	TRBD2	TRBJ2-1	CASSSLAGAVYNEQFF	TGTGCCAGCAGCTCCCTAGCGGGAGCTGTCTACAATGAGCAGTTCTTC
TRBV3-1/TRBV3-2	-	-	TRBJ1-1	CASSQGGRTEAFF	TGTGCCAGCAGCCAAGGGGGGCGAACTGAAGCTTTCTTT
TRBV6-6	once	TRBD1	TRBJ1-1	CASRATGDPNTEAFF	TGTGCCAGCAGAGCTACAGGGGATCCGAACACTGAAGCTTTCTTT
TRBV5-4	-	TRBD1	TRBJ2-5	CASSSTGGEVETQYF	TGTGCCAGCAGCTCGACAGGGGGAGAGGTAGAGACCCAGTACTTC
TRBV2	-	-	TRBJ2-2	CASSDHRASNTGELFF	TGTGCCAGCAGTGATCACAGGGCTTCTAACACCGGGGAGCTGTTTTTT
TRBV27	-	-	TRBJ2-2	CASSFRTSLVASGELFF	TGTGCCAGCAGTTTCCGCACTAGTTTGGTGGCTTCCGGGGAGCTGTTTTTT
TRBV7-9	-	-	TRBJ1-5	CASSLVAGETQHF	TGTGCCAGCAGCTTAGTCGCTGGGGAGACCCAGCATTTT
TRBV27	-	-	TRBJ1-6	CASSLTRDSPLHF	TGTGCCAGCAGTTTGACCAGGGATTCACCCCTCCACTTT
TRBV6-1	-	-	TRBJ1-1	CASSEEAGITEAFF	TGTGCCAGCAGTGAAGAGGCAGGGATCACTGAAGCTTTCTTT
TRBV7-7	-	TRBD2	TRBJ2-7	CASSLAAGRTYEQYF	TGTGCTAGCAGCTTAGCGGCCGGGAGGACCTACGAGCAGTACTTC
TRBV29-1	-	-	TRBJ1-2	CSVELMQGNGYTF	TGCAGCGTTGAGCTTATGCAGGGGAATGGCTACACCTTC
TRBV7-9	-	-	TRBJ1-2	CASSLDGARYGYTF	TGTGCCAGCAGCTTAGATGGGGCCCGCTATGGCTACACCTTC
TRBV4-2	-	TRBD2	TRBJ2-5	CASSRQGGLSGREETQYF	TGTGCCAGCAGCCGGCAGGGTGGTCTTAGCGGGAGAGAGGAGACCCAGTACTTC
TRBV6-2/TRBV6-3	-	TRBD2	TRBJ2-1	CASRPPGLAGGAKVNEQFF	TGTGCCAGCAGACCTCCGGGACTAGCGGGAGGGGCGAAGGTCAATGAGCAGTTCTTC